This T cell receptor beta chain was obtained from a study of T-cell reconstitution after alpha-beta-depleted transplantation in children. The germline V gene encodes CDR1 SGHVS and CDR2 FNYEAQ. With 4 bases clipped from V and 7 bases from J, the junction kept 12 bases outside the gene matches. The CDR3 is 15 amino acids. The TCRbeta library was prepared with unique molecular identifiers. A single record per CDR3 protein comes from TCRdb applying MiXCR to the PCR reads. This repertoire shows hundreds of thousands of distinct CDR3 sequences, roughly 13% found once; its top ten account for 2.2%. General observations from the study: Expanded graft clones, several hundred of them, were reportedly the source of alpha-beta T cells about two months after transplant. Some patients owed their high day-60 TCRbeta diversity to surviving recipient T cells and thymic progenitors. Among T cells one year after transplant, newly produced cells accounted for most counts and diversity.

With respect to this clonotype: The antigen remains undetermined.

Here the sequenced sample was PBMCs, mostly from graft donor cells, taken 360 days after TCRalphabeta/CD19-depleted stem cell transplant. The TCR originated in a male patient aged 10 to 17 who had a stem cell transplant for acute myeloid leukemia, so the T cells may come from the graft donor. The V call is TRBV7-6, the J call TRBJ1-2; 7 bases match TRBD1. For the CDR3, the DNA is TGTGCCAGCAGCTCTCCCGCTACAGGGGCAGGTGGCTACACCTTC. Amino acid sequence: CASSSPATGAGGYTF.